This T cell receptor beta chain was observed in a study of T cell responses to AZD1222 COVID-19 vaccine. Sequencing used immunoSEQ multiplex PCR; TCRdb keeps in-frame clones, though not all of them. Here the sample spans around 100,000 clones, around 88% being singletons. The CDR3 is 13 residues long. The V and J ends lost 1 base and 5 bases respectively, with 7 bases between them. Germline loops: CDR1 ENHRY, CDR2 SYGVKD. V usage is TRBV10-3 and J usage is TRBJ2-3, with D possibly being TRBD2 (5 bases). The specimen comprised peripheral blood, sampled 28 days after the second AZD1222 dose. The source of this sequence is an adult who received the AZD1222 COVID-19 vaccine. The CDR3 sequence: CAISELGGDTQYF. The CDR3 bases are TGTGCCATCAGTGAGTTAGGAGGAGATACGCAGTATTTT.